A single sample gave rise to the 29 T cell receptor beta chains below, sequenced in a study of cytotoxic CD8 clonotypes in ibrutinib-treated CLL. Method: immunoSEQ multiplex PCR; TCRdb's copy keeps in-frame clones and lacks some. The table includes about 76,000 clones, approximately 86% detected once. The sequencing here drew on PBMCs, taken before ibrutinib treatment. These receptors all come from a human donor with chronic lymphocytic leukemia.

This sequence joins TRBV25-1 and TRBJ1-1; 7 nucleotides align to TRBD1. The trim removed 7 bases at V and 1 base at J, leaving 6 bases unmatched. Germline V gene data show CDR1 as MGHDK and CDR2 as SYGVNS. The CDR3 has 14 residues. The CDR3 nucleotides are TGTGCCAGCACGCAGGGGGGGTCGAACACTGAAGCTTTCTTT. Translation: CASTQGGSNTEAFF.

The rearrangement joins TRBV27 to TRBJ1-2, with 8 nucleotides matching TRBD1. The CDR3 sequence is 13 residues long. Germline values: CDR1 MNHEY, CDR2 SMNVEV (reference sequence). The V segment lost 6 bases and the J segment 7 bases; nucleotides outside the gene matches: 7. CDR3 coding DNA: TGTGCCAGCAGAAAGGACAGGGTCTCTGGCTACACCTTC. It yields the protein CASRKDRVSGYTF.

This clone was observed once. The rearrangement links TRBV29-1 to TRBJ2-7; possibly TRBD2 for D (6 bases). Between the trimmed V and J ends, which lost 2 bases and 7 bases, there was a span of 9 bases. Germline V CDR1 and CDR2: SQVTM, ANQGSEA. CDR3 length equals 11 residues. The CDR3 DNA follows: TGCAGCGTTGAATCGGGGGAAGAGCAGTACTTC. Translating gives CSVESGEEQYF.

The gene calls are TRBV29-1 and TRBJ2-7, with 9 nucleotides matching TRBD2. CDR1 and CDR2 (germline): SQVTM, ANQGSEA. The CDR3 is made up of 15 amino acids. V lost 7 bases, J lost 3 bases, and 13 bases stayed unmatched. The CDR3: CSGGPWREGGYEQYF. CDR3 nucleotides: TGCAGCGGCGGTCCCTGGCGGGAGGGCGGCTACGAGCAGTACTTC.

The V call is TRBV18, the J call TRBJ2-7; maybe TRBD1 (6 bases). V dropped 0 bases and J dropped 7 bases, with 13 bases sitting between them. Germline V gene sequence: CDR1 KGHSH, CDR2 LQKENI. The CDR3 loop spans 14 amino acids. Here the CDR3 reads CASSPPGPQGEQYF. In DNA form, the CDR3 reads TGTGCCAGCTCACCACCGGGGCCCCAGGGGGAGCAGTACTTC.

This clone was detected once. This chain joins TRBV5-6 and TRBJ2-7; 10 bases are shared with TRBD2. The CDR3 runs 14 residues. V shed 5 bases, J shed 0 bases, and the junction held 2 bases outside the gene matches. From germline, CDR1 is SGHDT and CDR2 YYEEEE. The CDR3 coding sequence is TGTGCCAGCAGGACTAGCGGGCGCTCCTACGAGCAGTACTTC. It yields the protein CASRTSGRSYEQYF.

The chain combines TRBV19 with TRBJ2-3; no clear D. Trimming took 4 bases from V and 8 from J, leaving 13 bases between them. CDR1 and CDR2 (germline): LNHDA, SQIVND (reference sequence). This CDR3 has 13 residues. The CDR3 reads CASSTVIEGTQYF. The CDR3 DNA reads TGTGCCAGTAGTACGGTTATTGAAGGTACGCAGTATTTT.

This CDR3 is CASSYVLAGGHEQYF. The CDR3 DNA sequence: TGTGCCAGCAGTTACGTACTAGCGGGAGGACACGAGCAGTACTTC. The V gene is TRBV6-8, the J gene TRBJ2-7; 12 nucleotides line up with TRBD2. Germline V gene sequence: CDR1 MNHGY, CDR2 SAAAGT. The CDR3 loop spans 15 amino acids. The junction had 4 bases not matched to a gene; V was cut back by 2 bases and J by 5 bases.

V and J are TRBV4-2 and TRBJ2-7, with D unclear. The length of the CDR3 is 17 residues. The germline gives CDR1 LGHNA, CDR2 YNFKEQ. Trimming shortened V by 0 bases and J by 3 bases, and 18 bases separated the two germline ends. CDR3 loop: CASSQDPQSTRNYEQYF. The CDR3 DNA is TGTGCCAGCAGCCAAGATCCCCAATCGACCAGAAACTACGAGCAGTACTTC.

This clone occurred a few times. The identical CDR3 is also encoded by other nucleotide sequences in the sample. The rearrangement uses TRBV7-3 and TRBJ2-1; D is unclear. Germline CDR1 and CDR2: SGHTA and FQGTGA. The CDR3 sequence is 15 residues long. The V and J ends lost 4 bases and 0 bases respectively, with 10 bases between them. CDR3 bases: TGTGCCAGCAGCTCCGGACCCAGCTCCTACAATGAGCAGTTCTTC. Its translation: CASSSGPSSYNEQFF.

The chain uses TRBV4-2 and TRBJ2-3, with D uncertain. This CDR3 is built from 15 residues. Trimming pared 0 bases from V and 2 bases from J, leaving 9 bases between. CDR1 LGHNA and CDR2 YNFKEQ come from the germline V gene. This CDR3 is CASSQDGDDTDTQYF. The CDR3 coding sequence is TGTGCCAGCAGCCAAGATGGAGACGACACAGATACGCAGTATTTT.

CDR3 sequence (DNA): TGCGCCAGCAGCTTGGCCCCCGCCCGGGGCACCGGGGAGCTGTTTTTT. It yields the protein CASSLAPARGTGELFF. V and J are TRBV5-1 and TRBJ2-2, with TRBD2 as a possible D gene (5 bases). This CDR3 has 16 residues. Between the trimmed V and J ends, which lost 0 bases and 4 bases, there was a span of 13 bases. CDR1 and CDR2 from the germline V gene are SGHRS and YFSETQ. Based on the CDR3 plus reference TRBV5-1 and TRBJ2-2, the full variable domain is KAGVTQTPRYLIKTRGQQVTLSCSPISGHRSVSWYQQTPGQGLQFLFEYFSETQRNKGNFPGRFSGRQFSNSRSEMNVSTLELGDSALYLCASSLAPARGTGELFFGEGSRLTVL.

CDR3: CAWSAPTGGMAEAFF. The CDR3 DNA follows: TGTGCCTGGAGTGCCCCGACAGGGGGCATGGCTGAAGCTTTCTTT. This rearrangement joins TRBV30 to TRBJ1-1; TRBD1 matches at 10 bases. Per germline, CDR1 GTSNPN and CDR2 SVGIG (reference sequence). This CDR3 is 15 amino acids long. J lost 6 bases, V lost 1 base, and 8 bases had no gene match.

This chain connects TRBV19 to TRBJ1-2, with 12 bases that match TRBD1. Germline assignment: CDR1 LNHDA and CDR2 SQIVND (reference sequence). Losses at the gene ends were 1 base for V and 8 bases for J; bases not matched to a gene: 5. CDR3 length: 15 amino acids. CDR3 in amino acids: CASSIVGTGGAGYTF. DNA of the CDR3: TGTGCCAGTAGTATAGTTGGGACAGGGGGCGCAGGCTACACCTTC.

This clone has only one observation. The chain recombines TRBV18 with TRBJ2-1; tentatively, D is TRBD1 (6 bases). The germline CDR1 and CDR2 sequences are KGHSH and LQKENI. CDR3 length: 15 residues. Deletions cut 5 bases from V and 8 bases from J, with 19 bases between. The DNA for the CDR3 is TGTGCCAGCTCAGCGACAGGTCAGGGGCTTGATGAGCAGTTCTTC. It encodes CASSATGQGLDEQFF.

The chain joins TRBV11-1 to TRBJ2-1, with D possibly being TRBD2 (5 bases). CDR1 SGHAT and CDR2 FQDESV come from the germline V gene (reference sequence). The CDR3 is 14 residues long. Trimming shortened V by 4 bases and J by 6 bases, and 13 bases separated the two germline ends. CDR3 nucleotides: TGTGCCAGCAGCTCACATATGGGAGTCAATGAGCAGTTCTTC. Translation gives CASSSHMGVNEQFF.

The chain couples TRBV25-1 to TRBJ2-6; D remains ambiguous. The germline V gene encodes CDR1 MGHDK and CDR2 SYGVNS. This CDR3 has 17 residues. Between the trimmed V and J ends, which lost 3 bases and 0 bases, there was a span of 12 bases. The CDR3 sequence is CASSDSLRSSGANVLTF. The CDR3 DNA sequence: TGTGCCAGCAGTGATTCGCTCAGGAGCTCTGGGGCCAACGTCCTGACTTTC. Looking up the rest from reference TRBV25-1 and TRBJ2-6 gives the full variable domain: EADIYQTPRYLVIGTGKKITLECSQTMGHDKMYWYQQDPGMELHLIHYSYGVNSTEKGDLSSESTVSRIRTEHFPLTLESARPSHTSQYLCASSDSLRSSGANVLTFGAGSRLTVL.

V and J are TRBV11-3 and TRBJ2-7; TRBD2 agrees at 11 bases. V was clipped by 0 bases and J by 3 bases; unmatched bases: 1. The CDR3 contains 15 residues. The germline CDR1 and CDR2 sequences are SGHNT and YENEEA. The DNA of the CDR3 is TGTGCCAGCAGCTTAGAACTAGCGGGAGTCTACGAGCAGTACTTC. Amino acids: CASSLELAGVYEQYF.

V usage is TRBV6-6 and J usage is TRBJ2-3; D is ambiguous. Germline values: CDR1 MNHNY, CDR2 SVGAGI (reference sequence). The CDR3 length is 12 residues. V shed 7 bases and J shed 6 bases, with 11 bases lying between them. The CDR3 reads CASTDMKDTQYF. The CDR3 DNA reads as TGTGCCAGCACCGATATGAAGGATACGCAGTATTTT.

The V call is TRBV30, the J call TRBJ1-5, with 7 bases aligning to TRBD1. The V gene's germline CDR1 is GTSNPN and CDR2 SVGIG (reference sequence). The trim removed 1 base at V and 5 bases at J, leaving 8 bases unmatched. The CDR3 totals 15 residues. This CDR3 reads CAWSAGGTDYQPQHF. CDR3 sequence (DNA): TGTGCCTGGAGTGCAGGGGGGACAGATTATCAGCCCCAGCATTTT.

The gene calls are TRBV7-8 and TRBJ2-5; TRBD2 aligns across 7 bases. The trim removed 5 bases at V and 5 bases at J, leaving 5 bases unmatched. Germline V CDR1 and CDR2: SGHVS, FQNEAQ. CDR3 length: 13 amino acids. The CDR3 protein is CASSRGGVETQYF. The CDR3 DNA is TGTGCCAGCAGCCGCGGGGGAGTGGAGACCCAGTACTTC.

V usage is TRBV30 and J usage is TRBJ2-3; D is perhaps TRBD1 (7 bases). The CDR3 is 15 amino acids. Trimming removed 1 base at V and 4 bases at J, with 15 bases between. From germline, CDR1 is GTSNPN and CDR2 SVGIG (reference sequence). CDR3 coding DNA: TGTGCCTGGAGTGCGGGAGAAGGGGGCCCAGATACGCAGTATTTT. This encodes CAWSAGEGGPDTQYF. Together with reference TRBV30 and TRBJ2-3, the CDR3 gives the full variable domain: SQTIHQWPATLVQPVGSPLSLECTVEGTSNPNLYWYRQAAGRGLQLLFYSVGIGQISSEVPQNLSASRPQDRQFILSSKKLLLSDSGFYLCAWSAGEGGPDTQYFGPGTRLTVL.

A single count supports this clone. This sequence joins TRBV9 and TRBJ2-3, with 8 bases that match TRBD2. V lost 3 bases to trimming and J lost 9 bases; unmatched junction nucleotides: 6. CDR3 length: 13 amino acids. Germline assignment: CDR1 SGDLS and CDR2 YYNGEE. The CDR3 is CASSGPTSGTQYF. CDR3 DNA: TGTGCCAGCAGCGGACCTACTAGCGGAACGCAGTATTTT.

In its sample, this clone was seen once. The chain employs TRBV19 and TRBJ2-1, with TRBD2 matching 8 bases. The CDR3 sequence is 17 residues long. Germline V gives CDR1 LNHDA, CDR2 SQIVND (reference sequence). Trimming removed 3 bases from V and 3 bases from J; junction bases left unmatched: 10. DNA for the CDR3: TGTGCCAGTAGTATCCCTCTGGGGCGGGGGGACTACAATGAGCAGTTCTTC. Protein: CASSIPLGRGDYNEQFF.

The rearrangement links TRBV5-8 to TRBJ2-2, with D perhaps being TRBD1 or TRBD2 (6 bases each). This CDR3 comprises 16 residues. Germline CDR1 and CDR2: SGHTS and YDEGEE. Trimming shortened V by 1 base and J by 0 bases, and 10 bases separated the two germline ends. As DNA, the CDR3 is TGTGCCAGCAGCTTGCACGGGGGCGCGAACACCGGGGAGCTGTTTTTT. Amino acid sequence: CASSLHGGANTGELFF.

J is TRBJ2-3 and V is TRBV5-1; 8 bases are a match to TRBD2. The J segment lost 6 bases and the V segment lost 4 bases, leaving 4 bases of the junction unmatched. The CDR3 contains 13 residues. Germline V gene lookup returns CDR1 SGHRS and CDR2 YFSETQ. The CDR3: CASSLASGDTQYF. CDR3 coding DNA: TGCGCCAGCAGCCTGGCTAGCGGGGATACGCAGTATTTT.

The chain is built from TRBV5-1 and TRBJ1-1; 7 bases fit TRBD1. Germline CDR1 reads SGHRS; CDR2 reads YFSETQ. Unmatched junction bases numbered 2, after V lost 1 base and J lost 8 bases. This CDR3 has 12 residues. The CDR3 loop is CASSLQDREAFF. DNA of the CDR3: TGCGCCAGCAGCTTGCAGGACAGGGAAGCTTTCTTT.

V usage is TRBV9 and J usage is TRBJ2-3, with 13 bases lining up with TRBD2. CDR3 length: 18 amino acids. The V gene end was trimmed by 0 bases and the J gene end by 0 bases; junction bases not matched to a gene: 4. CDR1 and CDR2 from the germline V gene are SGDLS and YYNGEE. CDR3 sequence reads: CASSVGTSGSFSTDTQYF. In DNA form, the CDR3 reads TGTGCCAGCAGCGTAGGGACTAGCGGGAGCTTTAGCACAGATACGCAGTATTTT.

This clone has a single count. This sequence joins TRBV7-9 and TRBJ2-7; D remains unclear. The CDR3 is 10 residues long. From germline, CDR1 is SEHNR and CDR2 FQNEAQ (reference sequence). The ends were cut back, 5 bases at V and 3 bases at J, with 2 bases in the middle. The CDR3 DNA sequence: TGTGCCAGCAGCATCTACGAGCAGTACTTC. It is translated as CASSIYEQYF.